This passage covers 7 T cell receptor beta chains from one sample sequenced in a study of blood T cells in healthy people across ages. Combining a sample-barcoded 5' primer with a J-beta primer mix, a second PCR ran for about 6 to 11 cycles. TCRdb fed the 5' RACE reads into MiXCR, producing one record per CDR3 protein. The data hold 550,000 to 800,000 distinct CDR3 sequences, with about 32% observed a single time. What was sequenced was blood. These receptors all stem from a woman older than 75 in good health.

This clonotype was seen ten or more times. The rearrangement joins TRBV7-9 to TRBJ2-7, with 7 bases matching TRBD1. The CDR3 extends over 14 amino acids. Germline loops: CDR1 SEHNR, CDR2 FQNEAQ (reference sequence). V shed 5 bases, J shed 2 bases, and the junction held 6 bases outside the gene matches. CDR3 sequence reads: CASSINRGPYEQYF. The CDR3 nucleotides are TGTGCCAGCAGCATCAACAGGGGCCCCTACGAGCAGTACTTC.

The CDR3 DNA reads TGCGCCAGCAGCCAAACGACAGGTCCTAACTATGGCTACACCTTC. It codes for CASSQTTGPNYGYTF. The chain combines TRBV4-1 with TRBJ1-2; tentative D call: TRBD1 (6 bases). V dropped 2 bases and J dropped 0 bases, with 10 bases sitting between them. The germline V gene has CDR1 MGHRA and CDR2 YSYEKL. The CDR3 contains 15 residues.

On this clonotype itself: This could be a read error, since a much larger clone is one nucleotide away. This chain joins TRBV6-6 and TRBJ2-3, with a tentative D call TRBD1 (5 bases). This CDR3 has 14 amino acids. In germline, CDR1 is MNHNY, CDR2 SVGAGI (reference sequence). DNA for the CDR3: TGTGCCGGCAGTAAAAGGACACTCACAGATACGCAGTATTTT. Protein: CAGSKRTLTDTQYF.

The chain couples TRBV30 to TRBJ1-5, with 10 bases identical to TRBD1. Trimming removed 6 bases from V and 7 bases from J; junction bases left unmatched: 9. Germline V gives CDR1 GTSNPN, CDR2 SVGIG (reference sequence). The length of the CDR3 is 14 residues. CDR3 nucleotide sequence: TGTGCCTGTGAGACAGGGGGCCTTGGGCAGCCCCAGCATTTT. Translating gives CACETGGLGQPQHF.

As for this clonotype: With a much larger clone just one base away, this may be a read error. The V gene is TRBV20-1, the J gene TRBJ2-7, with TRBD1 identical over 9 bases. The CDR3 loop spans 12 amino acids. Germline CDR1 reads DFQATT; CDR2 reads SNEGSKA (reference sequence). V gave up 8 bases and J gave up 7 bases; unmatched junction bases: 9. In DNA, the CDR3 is TGCAGTACTATAGGGACAGGGCGTGAGCAGTACTTC. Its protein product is CSTIGTGREQYF.

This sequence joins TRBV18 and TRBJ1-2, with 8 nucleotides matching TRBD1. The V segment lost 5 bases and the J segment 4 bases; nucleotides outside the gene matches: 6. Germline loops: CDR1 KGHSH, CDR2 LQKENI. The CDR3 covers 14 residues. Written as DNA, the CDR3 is TGTGCCAGCTCATCGGACAGGGACTCCTATGGCTACACCTTC. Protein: CASSSDRDSYGYTF. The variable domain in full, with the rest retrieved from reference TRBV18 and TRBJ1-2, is NAGVMQNPRHLVRRRGQEARLRCSPMKGHSHVYWYRQLPEEGLKFMVYLQKENIIDESGMPKERFSAEFPKEGPSILRIQQVVRGDSAAYFCASSSDRDSYGYTFGSGTRLTVV.

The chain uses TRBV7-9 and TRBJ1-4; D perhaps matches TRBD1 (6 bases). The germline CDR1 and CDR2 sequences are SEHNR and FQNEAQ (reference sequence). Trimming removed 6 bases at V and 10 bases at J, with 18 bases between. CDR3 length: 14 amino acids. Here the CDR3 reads CASRRGTSVGKLFF. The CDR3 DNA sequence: TGTGCCAGCAGAAGGGGGACCTCTGTAGGAAAACTGTTTTTT.